This is a list of T cell receptor beta chains from one sample in a study of blood T cell repertoires in COVID-19. This table comes from immunoSEQ multiplex PCR, and its TCRdb copy is limited to in-frame clones, with some not included. The data hold 200,000 to 250,000 clones, with roughly 90% observed a single time. The specimen was PBMCs or T cells enriched from blood (not recorded which). The receptors come from a man aged 30 to 39 who had been exposed to COVID-19. Both conserved end residues are part of each CDR3. The order of the fields is clone size, V gene, D gene, CDR3 length, J gene, CDR3 protein, CDR3 DNA. A D gene is named only where the DNA matches it firmly. A row's size may be missing; if present it is once, few, many or a size class.

>.|TRBV18|.|14|TRBJ2-7
CASSDSVPGYEQYF
TGTGCCAGCTCTGACAGCGTTCCGGGCTACGAGCAGTACTTC
>.|TRBV27|.|14|TRBJ2-2
CASSLNEVTGELFF
TGTGCCAGCAGTTTAAACGAGGTCACCGGGGAGCTGTTTTTT
>.|TRBV10-3|.|15|TRBJ2-7
CAISESGSGHYEQYF
TGTGCCATCAGTGAGTCGGGTTCAGGGCACTACGAGCAGTACTTC
>.|TRBV5-6|TRBD1|14|TRBJ2-7
CASSPRTGAYEQYF
TGTGCCAGCAGCCCCAGGACAGGCGCCTACGAGCAGTACTTC
>.|TRBV30|TRBD1|12|TRBJ2-5
CAWGQAGETQYF
TGTGCCTGGGGACAGGCGGGAGAGACCCAGTACTTC
>once|TRBV30|.|13|TRBJ1-2
CAWTGYLPDGYTF
TGTGCCTGGACAGGGTACCTCCCCGACGGCTACACCTTC
>.|TRBV3-1/TRBV3-2|TRBD2|16|TRBJ2-3
CASSPGLAGVPDTQYF
TGTGCCAGCAGCCCGGGACTAGCGGGGGTCCCAGATACGCAGTATTTT
>.|TRBV27|.|15|TRBJ1-2
CASSHILRDQGGYTF
TGTGCCAGCAGTCACATTCTCCGGGATCAGGGGGGCTACACCTTC
>few|TRBV7-9|.|14|TRBJ2-2
CASSQGHLTGELFF
TGTGCCAGCAGCCAGGGACACCTCACCGGGGAGCTGTTTTTT
>few|TRBV5-1|.|15|TRBJ1-4
CASSLSTGPNEKLFF
TGCGCCAGCAGCTTGTCAACAGGGCCTAATGAAAAACTGTTTTTT
>.|TRBV2|TRBD1|15|TRBJ2-5
CASSPGTGGKETQYF
TGTGCCAGCAGTCCAGGGACAGGCGGGAAGGAGACCCAGTACTTC
>.|TRBV12-2|.|18|TRBJ2-1
CASRPEGLAGATYNEQFF
TGTGCAAGTCGCCCAGAGGGTCTGGCGGGGGCGACCTACAATGAGCAGTTCTTC
>.|TRBV18|.|15|TRBJ1-5
CASSPQARSNQPQHF
TGTGCCAGCTCACCCCAGGCCCGAAGCAATCAGCCCCAGCATTTT
>.|TRBV11-3|.|12|TRBJ2-5
CASSLQGETQYF
TGTGCCAGCAGCCTACAGGGAGAGACCCAGTACTTC
>.|TRBV30|.|11|TRBJ1-2
CAWSTDSLYTF
TGTGCCTGGAGTACCGACAGCCTCTACACCTTC
>.|TRBV5-1|TRBD1|16|TRBJ1-3
CASREGQGVSGNTIYF
TGCGCCAGCAGAGAGGGACAGGGGGTCTCTGGAAACACCATATATTTT
>.|TRBV19|TRBD1|14|TRBJ2-1
CASSSLTGKGEQFF
TGTGCCAGTAGTAGCTTGACAGGGAAGGGTGAGCAGTTCTTC
>.|TRBV6-2/TRBV6-3|.|14|TRBJ2-2
CASSPTTNTGELFF
TGTGCCAGCAGTCCGACAACGAACACCGGGGAGCTGTTTTTT
>.|TRBV5-1|TRBD1|14|TRBJ1-2
CASSAGQGNYGYTF
TGCGCCAGCAGCGCCGGACAGGGAAACTATGGCTACACCTTC
>.|TRBV5-5|.|13|TRBJ1-4
CASSSQGNEKLFF
TGTGCCAGCAGCTCGCAGGGGAATGAAAAACTGTTTTTT
>.|TRBV5-6|.|14|TRBJ1-4
CASSLVSGEGKLFF
TGTGCCAGCAGCTTGGTCTCAGGGGAGGGGAAACTGTTTTTT
>.|TRBV5-1|TRBD2|16|TRBJ2-1
CASSLEAGGPRNEQFF
TGCGCCAGCAGCTTGGAAGCGGGGGGGCCGCGGAATGAGCAGTTCTTC
>.|TRBV3-1/TRBV3-2|.|15|TRBJ2-5
CASSQDFRAGETQYF
TGTGCCAGCAGCCAAGATTTCCGGGCGGGGGAGACCCAGTACTTC
>.|TRBV15|.|15|TRBJ1-4
CATLTNPATNEKLFF
TGTGCCACTCTAACCAATCCTGCAACTAATGAAAAACTGTTTTTT
>.|TRBV2|.|14|TRBJ1-4
CASSDPRGGEKLFF
TGTGCCAGCAGTGACCCCCGAGGCGGCGAAAAACTGTTTTTT
>.|TRBV5-4|.|16|TRBJ2-6
CASSQGTSSGANVLTF
TGTGCCAGCAGCCAGGGGACCAGCTCTGGGGCCAACGTCCTGACTTTC
>.|TRBV4-3|.|16|TRBJ1-1
CASSQEAVLSNTEAFF
TGCGCCAGCAGCCAAGAAGCGGTGCTCTCGAACACTGAAGCTTTCTTT
>.|TRBV6-1|.|16|TRBJ1-2
CASSVIRRGANYGYTF
TGTGCCAGCAGTGTGATCCGCAGGGGAGCTAACTATGGCTACACCTTC
>.|TRBV2|TRBD2|16|TRBJ2-7
CASSEFGLAGGNEQYF
TGTGCCAGCAGTGAATTCGGACTAGCGGGAGGGAACGAGCAGTACTTC
>.|TRBV3-1/TRBV3-2|TRBD2|19|TRBJ2-3
CASSQDLGLATLPTDTQYF
TGTGCCAGCAGCCAAGATCTGGGACTAGCAACCCTTCCAACAGATACGCAGTATTTT
>.|TRBV7-7|TRBD2|17|TRBJ2-2
CASSPGLAESGAGELFF
TGTGCCAGCAGCCCAGGACTAGCGGAGTCCGGGGCCGGGGAGCTGTTTTTT
>.|TRBV7-2|.|13|TRBJ1-1
CASRAMPGPSFFF
TGTGCCAGCCGCGCGATGCCGGGTCCCTCCTTTTTCTTT
>.|TRBV3-1/TRBV3-2|TRBD1|16|TRBJ1-3
CASTPIPGQGRNTIYF
TGTGCCAGCACCCCCATCCCGGGACAGGGGAGAAACACCATATATTTT
>few|TRBV11-3|TRBD2|15|TRBJ2-1
CASSSLAGGYNEQFF
TGTGCCAGCAGCTCCTTAGCGGGGGGATACAATGAGCAGTTCTTC
>once|TRBV6-5|TRBD1|14|TRBJ1-3
CATWTGVSGNTIYF
TGTGCCACTTGGACAGGGGTCTCTGGAAACACCATATATTTT
>few|TRBV2|.|14|TRBJ1-6
CASRPIRGNSPLHF
TGTGCCAGCAGACCGATAAGGGGGAATTCACCCCTCCACTTT
>.|TRBV5-1|.|13|TRBJ2-7
CASSFQGSHEQYF
TGCGCCAGCAGCTTCCAGGGTTCCCACGAGCAGTACTTC
>once|TRBV12-5|.|13|TRBJ1-2
CASGLGQNYGYTF
TGTGCTAGTGGTTTGGGGCAGAACTATGGCTACACCTTC
>.|TRBV7-6|.|12|TRBJ1-1
CASLDRHTEAFF
TGTGCCAGCCTGGACAGACACACTGAAGCTTTCTTT
>.|TRBV4-3|.|19|TRBJ1-5
CASSQDVPRQASSNQPQHF
TGCGCCAGCAGCCAAGATGTACCTAGACAGGCCAGTAGCAATCAGCCCCAGCATTTT
>.|TRBV30|.|12|TRBJ2-7
CAWSVMGPEQYF
TGTGCCTGGAGTGTAATGGGGCCTGAGCAGTACTTC
>.|TRBV2|TRBD1|15|TRBJ1-3
CASSLTGGFTNTIYF
TGTGCCAGCAGTTTAACAGGGGGCTTTACGAACACCATATATTTT
>.|TRBV5-5|TRBD2|17|TRBJ2-3
CASSKSLAGGGTDTQYF
TGTGCCAGCAGCAAGTCTCTAGCGGGGGGTGGCACAGATACGCAGTATTTT
>.|TRBV11-2|TRBD1|15|TRBJ1-6
CASSHGTGLNSPLHF
TGTGCCAGCAGCCACGGGACAGGCCTTAATTCACCCCTCCACTTT
>.|TRBV12-5|TRBD2|17|TRBJ2-1
CASGPRPLAGIYNEQFF
TGTGCTAGTGGTCCCAGACCTCTAGCGGGCATCTACAATGAGCAGTTCTTC
>.|TRBV7-2|.|16|TRBJ1-5
CASSLDRDTRNQPQHF
TGTGCCAGCAGCTTAGATAGGGACACGCGCAATCAGCCCCAGCATTTT
>.|TRBV7-3|TRBD2|13|TRBJ2-7
CASSTGLVDEQYF
TGTGCCAGCAGCACAGGACTAGTTGACGAGCAGTACTTC
>once|TRBV7-2|.|13|TRBJ2-6
CASSFFGANVLTF
TGTGCCAGCAGCTTCTTTGGGGCCAACGTCCTGACTTTC
>.|TRBV29-1|.|14|TRBJ2-1
CSVEDRTTVNEQFF
TGCAGCGTTGAAGATCGGACTACAGTCAATGAGCAGTTCTTC
>.|TRBV6-1|TRBD1|16|TRBJ2-2
CASSETLQGGTGELFF
TGTGCCAGCAGTGAAACGTTACAGGGGGGTACCGGGGAGCTGTTTTTT
>.|TRBV4-1|.|15|TRBJ1-5
CASSLRAGGNQPQHF
TGCGCCAGCAGCCTCCGGGCCGGAGGGAATCAGCCCCAGCATTTT